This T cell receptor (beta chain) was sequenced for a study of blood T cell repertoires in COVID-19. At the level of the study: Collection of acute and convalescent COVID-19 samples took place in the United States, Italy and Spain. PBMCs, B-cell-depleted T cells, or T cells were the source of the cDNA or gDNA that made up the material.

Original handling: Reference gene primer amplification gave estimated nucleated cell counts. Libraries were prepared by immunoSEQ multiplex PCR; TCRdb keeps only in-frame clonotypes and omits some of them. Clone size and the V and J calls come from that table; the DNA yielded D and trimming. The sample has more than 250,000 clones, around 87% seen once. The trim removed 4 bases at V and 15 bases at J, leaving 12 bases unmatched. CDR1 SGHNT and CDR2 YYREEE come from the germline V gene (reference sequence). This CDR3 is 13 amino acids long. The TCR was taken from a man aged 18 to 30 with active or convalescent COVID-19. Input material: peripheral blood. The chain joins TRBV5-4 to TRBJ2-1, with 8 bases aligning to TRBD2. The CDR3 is CASSPPGVAGRFF. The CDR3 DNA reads TGTGCCAGCAGCCCACCTGGAGTAGCGGGGAGGTTCTTC.